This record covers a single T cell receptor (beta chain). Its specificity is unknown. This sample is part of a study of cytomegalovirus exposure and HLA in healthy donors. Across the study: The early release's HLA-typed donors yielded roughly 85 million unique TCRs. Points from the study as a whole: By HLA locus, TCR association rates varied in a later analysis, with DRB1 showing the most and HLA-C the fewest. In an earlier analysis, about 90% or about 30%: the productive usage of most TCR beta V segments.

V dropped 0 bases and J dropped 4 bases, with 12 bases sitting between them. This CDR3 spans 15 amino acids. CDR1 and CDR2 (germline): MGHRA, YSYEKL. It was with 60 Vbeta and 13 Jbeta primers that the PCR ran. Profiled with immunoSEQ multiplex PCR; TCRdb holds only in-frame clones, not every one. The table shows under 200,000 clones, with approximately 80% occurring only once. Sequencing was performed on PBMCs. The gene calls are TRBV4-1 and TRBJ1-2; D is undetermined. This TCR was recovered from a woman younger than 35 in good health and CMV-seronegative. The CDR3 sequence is CASSQDREVVYGYTF. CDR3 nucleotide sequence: TGCGCCAGCAGCCAAGATCGGGAGGTGGTCTATGGCTACACCTTC.